The T cell receptor beta chain under discussion was sequenced for a study of T cell repertoires in ileal Crohn's disease. V shed 0 bases and J shed 6 bases, with 13 bases lying between them. This CDR3 is built from 14 residues. Germline CDR1 reads SGHDT; CDR2 reads YYEEEE. Regarding time point: neoterminal ileum biopsy at postoperative endoscopy, about 6 months after surgery. Sequencing was performed with immunoSEQ multiplex PCR; in TCRdb, only in-frame clones are kept and a portion is missing. There are 4,000 or so clones in the sample; around four fifths occur only once, and roughly 14% lies in the top ten.

Input material: ileal tissue. V and J are TRBV5-6 and TRBJ2-7; D uncertain. This TCR came from an adult with Crohn's disease. In DNA form, the CDR3 reads TGTGCCAGCAGCTTGGTGCTAGTGTTAGGCGAGCAGTACTTC. Amino acid sequence: CASSLVLVLGEQYF.